A selection of T cell receptor beta chains follows, all from one sample in a study of blood T cell repertoires in COVID-19. Sequencing was performed with immunoSEQ multiplex PCR; in TCRdb, only in-frame clones are kept and a portion is missing. Altogether around 180,000 clones are present, about 88% being singletons, with the ten largest covering 4% to 5%. Sequenced sample: peripheral blood. These receptors came from a human donor in a cohort sampled during active COVID-19. CDR3s include the opening cysteine and the closing phenylalanine or tryptophan. Fields, in order: D gene, J gene, V gene, clone size, CDR3 protein, CDR3 DNA. A D gene is named only where the DNA matches it firmly. Expanded clones are given a class, and other clones once, few, many or no size at all.

d_call: TRBD1; j_call: TRBJ2-7; v_call: TRBV5-8; clone_size: few; cdr3_aa: CASSLAQGAGEQYF; cdr3_nt: TGTGCCAGCAGCTTGGCTCAGGGGGCGGGAGAGCAGTACTTC
d_call: TRBD2; j_call: TRBJ2-3; v_call: TRBV6-2/TRBV6-3; clone_size: -; cdr3_aa: CASSRPGSGGLTDTQYF; cdr3_nt: TGTGCCAGCAGTAGGCCGGGGAGCGGGGGCCTTACAGATACGCAGTATTTT
d_call: TRBD1; j_call: TRBJ1-5; v_call: TRBV28; clone_size: -; cdr3_aa: CASRTGQGHQPQHF; cdr3_nt: TGTGCCAGCAGGACTGGACAGGGGCATCAGCCCCAGCATTTT
d_call: -; j_call: TRBJ1-2; v_call: TRBV7-2; clone_size: -; cdr3_aa: CASSPSGGGSYGYTF; cdr3_nt: TGTGCCAGCAGCCCCTCCGGGGGGGGTAGCTATGGCTACACCTTC
d_call: TRBD1; j_call: TRBJ2-5; v_call: TRBV5-4; clone_size: -; cdr3_aa: CASSWRRQGSETQYF; cdr3_nt: TGTGCCAGCAGCTGGAGGAGACAGGGTTCGGAGACCCAGTACTTC
d_call: -; j_call: TRBJ2-2; v_call: TRBV5-1; clone_size: -; cdr3_aa: CASSLGLANTGELFF; cdr3_nt: TGCGCCAGCAGCTTGGGGCTCGCCAACACCGGGGAGCTGTTTTTT
d_call: TRBD2; j_call: TRBJ2-1; v_call: TRBV6-6; clone_size: -; cdr3_aa: CASSPSSGGASNEQFF; cdr3_nt: TGTGCCAGCAGCCCCAGTAGCGGGGGGGCCTCCAATGAGCAGTTCTTC
d_call: TRBD2; j_call: TRBJ2-7; v_call: TRBV27; clone_size: -; cdr3_aa: CASSSKAGGSYEQYF; cdr3_nt: TGTGCCAGCAGCTCAAAAGCGGGAGGGTCCTACGAGCAGTACTTC
d_call: TRBD1; j_call: TRBJ1-1; v_call: TRBV28; clone_size: -; cdr3_aa: CASIRDRMNTEAFF; cdr3_nt: TGTGCCAGCATCAGGGACAGGATGAACACTGAAGCTTTCTTT
d_call: -; j_call: TRBJ2-3; v_call: TRBV5-6; clone_size: -; cdr3_aa: CASSLPHSSTDTQYF; cdr3_nt: TGTGCCAGCAGCTTGCCACATTCTAGCACAGATACGCAGTATTTT
d_call: TRBD2; j_call: TRBJ2-7; v_call: TRBV6-6; clone_size: -; cdr3_aa: CASSQRDYSFEQYF; cdr3_nt: TGTGCCAGCAGTCAACGGGACTACTCCTTCGAGCAGTACTTC
d_call: TRBD2; j_call: TRBJ2-7; v_call: TRBV10-1; clone_size: -; cdr3_aa: CASTTGRGGRLPYEQYF; cdr3_nt: TGCGCCAGCACGACGGGGAGGGGAGGCCGCCTACCCTACGAGCAGTACTTC
d_call: TRBD1; j_call: TRBJ2-7; v_call: TRBV9; clone_size: many; cdr3_aa: CASSPNLGTGGDEQYF; cdr3_nt: TGTGCCAGCAGCCCTAACCTCGGGACAGGGGGCGACGAGCAGTACTTC
d_call: -; j_call: TRBJ2-1; v_call: TRBV3-1/TRBV3-2; clone_size: -; cdr3_aa: CASSQALFAGSSYNEQFF; cdr3_nt: TGTGCCAGCAGCCAAGCCCTTTTTGCGGGGAGCTCCTACAATGAGCAGTTCTTC
d_call: TRBD1; j_call: TRBJ1-5; v_call: TRBV18; clone_size: -; cdr3_aa: CASSPGQGNQPQHF; cdr3_nt: TGTGCCAGCTCACCAGGACAGGGAAATCAGCCCCAGCATTTT
d_call: -; j_call: TRBJ2-3; v_call: TRBV19; clone_size: -; cdr3_aa: CASSPYGQISTDTQYF; cdr3_nt: TGTGCCAGTAGTCCCTATGGGCAGATTAGCACAGATACGCAGTATTTT
d_call: TRBD1; j_call: TRBJ2-7; v_call: TRBV6-6; clone_size: once; cdr3_aa: CASSLDRGSYEQYF; cdr3_nt: TGTGCCAGCAGCCTAGACAGGGGGTCCTACGAGCAGTACTTC
d_call: -; j_call: TRBJ2-7; v_call: TRBV9; clone_size: -; cdr3_aa: CASSVGTVPAYEQYF; cdr3_nt: TGTGCCAGCAGCGTAGGGACAGTACCCGCCTACGAGCAGTACTTC